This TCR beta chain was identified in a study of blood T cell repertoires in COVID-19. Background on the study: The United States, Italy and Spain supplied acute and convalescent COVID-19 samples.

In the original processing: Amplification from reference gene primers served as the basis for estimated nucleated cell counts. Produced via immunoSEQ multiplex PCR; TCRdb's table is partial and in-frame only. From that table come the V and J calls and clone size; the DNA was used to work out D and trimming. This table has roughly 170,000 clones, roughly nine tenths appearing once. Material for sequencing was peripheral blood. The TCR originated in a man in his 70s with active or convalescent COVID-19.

The CDR3 here is CASSPTTAGNEQYF. The DNA of the CDR3 is TGTGCCAGCAGCCCCACTACCGCAGGGAACGAGCAGTACTTC. The gene calls are TRBV5-4 and TRBJ2-7; TRBD1 might be the D (5 bases). With 4 bases removed from V and 5 bases from J, the gap between germline ends came to 16 bases. This CDR3 is built from 14 residues. Germline values: CDR1 SGHNT, CDR2 YYREEE (reference sequence).